What follows are 21 T cell receptor beta chains derived from one specimen sequenced in a study of cytomegalovirus exposure and HLA in healthy donors. PCR involved 60 Vbeta and 13 Jbeta primers. Assay: immunoSEQ multiplex PCR; the TCRdb copy retains only in-frame clones and omits some. The sample contains about 150,000 clones, about 85% of which appear only once. The sample consisted of PBMCs. The receptors stem from a man aged 25 to 40 in good health and CMV-seropositive.

The chain joins TRBV28 to TRBJ1-1; possible D gene TRBD1, 6 bases. Deletions cut 3 bases from V and 6 bases from J, with 8 bases between. The CDR3 totals 12 residues. CDR1 MDHEN and CDR2 SYDVKM come from the germline V gene. The CDR3 DNA is TGTGCCAGCAGTTTTGGGGGCTCTGAAGCTTTCTTT. Its translation: CASSFGGSEAFF.

This chain connects TRBV28 to TRBJ1-5; D unclear. The V gene lost 6 bases and the J gene lost 3 bases, with 6 bases spanning the gap. Germline-derived CDR1 and CDR2 are MDHEN and SYDVKM. The length of the CDR3 is 12 residues. The CDR3 bases are TGTGCCAGCAGCTACTCCAATCAGCCCCAGCATTTT. Protein product: CASSYSNQPQHF. The variable domain in full, completed from reference TRBV28 and TRBJ1-5, reads DVKVTQSSRYLVKRTGEKVFLECVQDMDHENMFWYRQDPGLGLRLIYFSYDVKMKEKGDIPEGYSVSREKKERFSLILESASTNQTSMYLCASSYSNQPQHFGDGTRLSIL.

Concerning this clone itself: A junction end diverges from the germline sequence, so it may reflect a read error. The chain's CDR3 is CASSLAGGPDEQFF. The CDR3 DNA reads TGTGCTAGCAGCCTAGCGGGAGGACCCGATGAGCAGTTCTTC. V is TRBV7-7 and J is TRBJ2-1; TRBD2 aligns across 11 bases. The CDR3 has 14 amino acids. Germline CDR1 reads SSHAT; CDR2 reads FNYEAQ (reference sequence).

In its sample, this clone was seen a few times. Mismatch with germline at one junction end may stem from a read error. The J gene is TRBJ2-2, the V gene TRBV7-7; D ambiguous. The CDR3 covers 12 residues. Germline V gene sequence: CDR1 SSHAT, CDR2 FNYEAQ (reference sequence). The CDR3 region is CASSSYPGELFF. CDR3 in DNA: TGTGCTAGCAGCTCCTATCCCGGGGAGCTGTTTTTT.

A single count supports this clone. The chain uses TRBV30 and TRBJ1-2; 9 nucleotides align to TRBD1. CDR1 and CDR2 (germline): GTSNPN, SVGIG (reference sequence). V lost 7 bases, J lost 7 bases, and 4 bases stayed unmatched. The CDR3 has 11 amino acids. Here the CDR3 reads CALRGQGGYTF. The CDR3, as DNA: TGTGCCTTAAGGGGACAGGGTGGCTACACCTTC.

J is TRBJ1-1 and V is TRBV5-1; 12 bases are shared with TRBD1. In germline, CDR1 is SGHRS, CDR2 YFSETQ. This CDR3 has 15 amino acids. Losses at the gene ends were 5 bases for V and 3 bases for J; bases not matched to a gene: 5. CDR3 in DNA: TGCGCCAGCAGTTTAGGGACAGGGGGCCACACTGAAGCTTTCTTT. The encoded protein is CASSLGTGGHTEAFF.

The V call is TRBV4-1, the J call TRBJ1-1, with 7 bases matching TRBD1. V shed 2 bases, J shed 5 bases, and the junction held 5 bases outside the gene matches. The CDR3 contains 14 residues. Germline CDR1 and CDR2: MGHRA and YSYEKL. DNA for the CDR3: TGCGCCAGCAGCCAACACAGGGGACGGACTGAAGCTTTCTTT. It encodes CASSQHRGRTEAFF.

The V gene is TRBV19, the J gene TRBJ1-2; D gene unclear. This CDR3 has 15 residues. V shed 0 bases and J shed 8 bases, with 16 bases lying between them. The germline CDR1 and CDR2 sequences are LNHDA and SQIVND (reference sequence). The CDR3 is CASSIDSGSLGGYTF. The CDR3 DNA reads TGTGCCAGTAGTATAGATAGCGGCAGCCTCGGAGGCTACACCTTC.

This clone was found once. The chain has TRBV7-9 and TRBJ2-2; the match to TRBD2 covers 11 bases. The CDR3 spans 17 residues. V dropped 5 bases and J dropped 5; count of bases not matched to a gene: 10. Per germline, CDR1 SEHNR and CDR2 FQNEAQ (reference sequence). The CDR3 loop reads CASSAPSGGFETGELFF. CDR3 DNA: TGTGCCAGCAGCGCCCCTAGCGGGGGGTTTGAAACCGGGGAGCTGTTTTTT.

V is TRBV5-1 and J is TRBJ2-5; 9 bases are a match to TRBD2. CDR1 is SGHRS and CDR2 is YFSETQ in the germline V gene. There are 15 residues in the CDR3. The ends lost 1 base at V and 7 bases at J; junction bases unmatched: 8. The CDR3 region is CASSLPAGGHGTQYF. As DNA, the CDR3 is TGCGCCAGCAGCTTGCCGGCGGGGGGGCATGGGACCCAGTACTTC.

In DNA form, the CDR3 reads TGTGCCAGCAGCTCAAACCGACTAGCGGGCATGCGAGATACGCAGTATTTT. Translated: CASSSNRLAGMRDTQYF. The V call is TRBV7-9, the J call TRBJ2-3; 10 bases fit TRBD2. The CDR3 length is 17 residues. Germline V lookup: CDR1 SEHNR, CDR2 FQNEAQ (reference sequence). V lost 4 bases to trimming and J lost 5 bases; unmatched junction nucleotides: 12.

The chain is built from TRBV9 and TRBJ1-2; D is uncertain. This CDR3 has 15 amino acids. Germline values: CDR1 SGDLS, CDR2 YYNGEE. V was pared by 1 base and J by 4 bases, with 14 bases between. The CDR3 loop is CASSVQPGESYGYTF. The DNA for the CDR3 is TGTGCCAGCAGCGTACAGCCCGGGGAAAGCTATGGCTACACCTTC.

As to this clone: The junction differs from germline at one of its ends, possibly a read error. Other DNA variants within this sample encode the same CDR3. The chain links TRBV27 to TRBJ2-1, with TRBD2 matching 9 bases. Germline V lookup: CDR1 MNHEY, CDR2 SMNVEV (reference sequence). The CDR3 runs to 15 residues. The CDR3 region is CASSFGGLAHNEQFF. CDR3 sequence (DNA): TGCGCCAGCAGTTTCGGAGGACTAGCGCACAATGAGCAGTTCTTC.

The CDR3 sequence: CASSAGTSGGSDEQFF. Written as DNA, the CDR3 is TGTGCCAGTAGTGCCGGGACTAGCGGGGGATCCGATGAGCAGTTCTTC. This chain joins TRBV19 and TRBJ2-1, with TRBD2 identical over 14 bases. This CDR3 spans 16 amino acids. Trimming cost V 5 bases and J 8 bases; bases outside gene matches: 8. The germline V gene encodes CDR1 LNHDA and CDR2 SQIVND (reference sequence).

J is TRBJ2-3 and V is TRBV2; D perhaps matches TRBD1 (6 bases). Germline CDR1 is SNHLY and CDR2 is FYNNEI. This CDR3 spans 15 amino acids. The V end was cut by 3 bases, the J end by 2 bases, with 12 bases between. For the CDR3, the DNA is TGTGCCAGCAGTGAGTGGACAGAGAACACAGATACGCAGTATTTT. The encoded protein is CASSEWTENTDTQYF.

The chain recombines TRBV5-1 with TRBJ2-6, with D possibly being TRBD2 (5 bases). The V gene lost 1 base and the J gene lost 2 bases, with 7 bases spanning the gap. Germline V gives CDR1 SGHRS, CDR2 YFSETQ. The CDR3 totals 15 residues. CDR3 amino acids: CASSLLGAGANVLTF. CDR3 DNA sequence: TGCGCCAGCAGCTTGTTGGGAGCTGGGGCCAACGTCCTGACTTTC.

The gene calls are TRBV7-2 and TRBJ1-5; D unclear. The CDR3 has 16 amino acids. The germline V gene has CDR1 SGHTA and CDR2 FQGNSA. V was shortened by 0 bases and J by 0 bases, with 9 bases between the two germline ends. CDR3 sequence (DNA): TGTGCCAGCAGCTTAGCGCGACTAAATAGCAATCAGCCCCAGCATTTT. Translating gives CASSLARLNSNQPQHF.

This clone was found once. The chain recombines TRBV9 with TRBJ2-6; TRBD1 aligns across 8 bases. The CDR3 spans 19 residues. Germline lookup yields CDR1 SGDLS and CDR2 YYNGEE. The junction had 12 bases not matched to a gene; V was cut back by 4 bases and J by 0 bases. CDR3 residues: CASSPRDRQDPSGANVLTF. CDR3 DNA: TGTGCCAGCAGCCCTCGGGACAGGCAGGACCCCTCTGGGGCCAACGTCCTGACTTTC.

V is TRBV5-6 and J is TRBJ2-7; 7 bases align to TRBD1. The CDR3 length is 14 residues. Losses at the gene ends were 4 bases for V and 3 bases for J; bases not matched to a gene: 7. Germline values: CDR1 SGHDT, CDR2 YYEEEE. CDR3 coding DNA: TGTGCCAGCAGCGGGGTTCAGGGGGACTACGAGCAGTACTTC. Amino acid sequence: CASSGVQGDYEQYF.

The chain has TRBV9 and TRBJ2-1; 8 positions agree with TRBD2. Germline lookup yields CDR1 SGDLS and CDR2 YYNGEE. Trimming at V came to 3 bases and at J to 7 bases, leaving 9 bases not matched to a gene. CDR3 size: 15 residues. In DNA form, the CDR3 reads TGTGCCAGCAGCGGAAGCGGGAGTCTAGGGAATGAGCAGTTCTTC. Its translation is CASSGSGSLGNEQFF.

This rearrangement joins TRBV5-1 to TRBJ1-1; D call uncertain. CDR1 SGHRS and CDR2 YFSETQ come from the germline V gene. CDR3 length: 15 residues. Trimming pared 3 bases from V and 3 bases from J, leaving 15 bases between. CDR3 in DNA: TGCGCCAGCAGCTCCCAACACCCTTTACACACTGAAGCTTTCTTT. Translating gives CASSSQHPLHTEAFF.